A selection of T cell receptor beta chains follows, all from one sample in a study of T cell responses to AZD1222 COVID-19 vaccine. Clones were read by immunoSEQ multiplex PCR, and TCRdb kept only the in-frame ones, dropping some. The sample carries around 180,000 clones, 75% to 95% recorded once. This specimen consisted of peripheral blood, obtained on day 0 of AZD1222 vaccination. These receptors were taken from an adult in good health. CDR3s include the opening cysteine and the closing phenylalanine or tryptophan. The D gene is left open where the match is weak. Clone size is not always given. Where it is, it says once, few, many or a class for expanded clones.

TRBJ2-7,TRBV18,12,-,-,CASSPGAYEQYF,TGTGCCAGCTCACCGGGGGCCTACGAGCAGTACTTC
TRBJ2-7,TRBV7-2,16,-,TRBD2,CASSHPRLAGLNEQYF,TGTGCCAGCAGCCACCCCCGACTAGCGGGGCTAAACGAGCAGTACTTC
TRBJ1-2,TRBV15,15,-,-,CATSRDAGGGYGYTF,TGTGCCACCAGCAGAGATGCGGGGGGTGGCTATGGCTACACCTTC
TRBJ1-5,TRBV9,15,-,-,CASSVGGGVGQPQHF,TGTGCCAGCAGCGTAGGGGGGGGCGTGGGTCAGCCCCAGCATTTT
TRBJ1-2,TRBV12-3/TRBV12-4,13,-,-,CASKGPGDNGYTF,TGTGCCAGCAAGGGGCCAGGCGATAATGGCTACACCTTC
TRBJ1-2,TRBV6-5,13,-,-,CASSSRESYGYTF,TGTGCCAGCAGTTCCAGGGAGAGCTATGGCTACACCTTC
TRBJ2-1,TRBV2,15,-,TRBD1,CASSGDRGSYNEQFF,TGTGCCAGCAGTGGGGACAGGGGTTCCTACAATGAGCAGTTCTTC
TRBJ2-3,TRBV7-2,14,-,TRBD1,CASSSDRGADTQYF,TGTGCCAGCAGCTCCGACAGGGGCGCAGATACGCAGTATTTT
TRBJ2-7,TRBV15,14,once,TRBD1,CATSRGDSTYEQYF,TGTGCCACCAGCAGAGGGGACAGCACCTACGAGCAGTACTTC
TRBJ2-5,TRBV20-1,17,-,-,CSASGFGKGSYQETQYF,TGCAGTGCTAGTGGCTTTGGAAAGGGGAGTTACCAAGAGACCCAGTACTTC
TRBJ2-2,TRBV5-4,15,-,TRBD1,CASSRRDRETGELFF,TGTGCCAGCAGCCGCCGGGACAGGGAGACCGGGGAGCTGTTTTTT
TRBJ2-4,TRBV19,12,-,-,CASSPLLGVQYF,TGTGCCAGTAGTCCCCTACTAGGGGTTCAGTACTTC
TRBJ2-1,TRBV5-4,15,-,TRBD1,CASSLPGTAKNEQFF,TGTGCCAGCAGCTTGCCCGGGACAGCAAAAAATGAGCAGTTCTTC
TRBJ1-2,TRBV6-1,13,-,-,CASSDGTLGGYTF,TGTGCCAGCAGTGACGGGACCCTCGGGGGCTACACCTTC
TRBJ1-1,TRBV20-1,11,-,-,CSASPLAEAFF,TGCAGTGCCTCCCCCCTCGCGGAAGCTTTCTTT
TRBJ2-7,TRBV3-1/TRBV3-2,15,-,TRBD1,CASSRQGASSYEQYF,TGTGCCAGCAGTCGACAGGGGGCGAGCTCCTACGAGCAGTACTTC
TRBJ2-7,TRBV7-2,15,-,TRBD1,CASSLGTGSSYEQYF,TGTGCCAGCAGCTTGGGGACAGGGAGCTCCTACGAGCAGTACTTC
TRBJ2-7,TRBV9,13,-,-,CASSDLRGYEQYF,TGTGCCAGCAGCGACCTCAGGGGCTACGAGCAGTACTTC
TRBJ2-7,TRBV2,16,-,TRBD1,CASSGTGTWAGYEQYF,TGTGCCAGCAGTGGGACAGGGACTTGGGCGGGCTACGAGCAGTACTTC
TRBJ1-2,TRBV6-7,12,once,-,CASSYPFDSYTF,TGTGCCAGCAGTTACCCCTTCGATAGCTACACCTTC
TRBJ1-2,TRBV20-1,14,-,-,CSASKVTGVDGYTF,TGCAGTGCTAGTAAAGTGACAGGAGTCGATGGCTACACCTTC
TRBJ2-7,TRBV9,18,-,TRBD2,CASSPRGLAGADGGEQYF,TGTGCCAGCAGCCCCAGGGGGCTAGCGGGGGCCGACGGAGGCGAGCAGTACTTC